Following are 15 T cell receptor beta chains from one sample sequenced in a study of shared clonotypes between healthy human individuals. Sequenced by immunoSEQ multiplex PCR; TCRdb stores in-frame clones only, minus some. The sample has about 2.2 million clones, about 92% seen once. CD8 cells classed as naive were CD45RO-negative and positively selected for CCR7, excluding terminally differentiated effector memory CD45RA+ cells. The sample consisted of naive CD8+ T cells from PBMCs. Receptors were obtained from a man younger than 35 in good health. Some clones in this sample may be carry-over from other donors' samples.

CDR3 sequence reads: CASSFRAGGLNEQFF. The CDR3 nucleotides read TGTGCCAGCAGTTTCAGGGCGGGAGGTCTCAATGAGCAGTTCTTC. This chain uses TRBV28 with TRBJ2-1; 8 nucleotides match TRBD2. Losses at the gene ends were 3 bases for V and 6 bases for J; bases not matched to a gene: 7. Germline CDR1 MDHEN, CDR2 SYDVKM. The CDR3 sequence is 15 residues long.

J is TRBJ2-1 and V is TRBV19; 8 positions agree with TRBD2. The CDR3 sequence is 17 residues long. Germline CDR1 is LNHDA and CDR2 is SQIVND (reference sequence). The V segment lost 3 bases and the J segment 9 bases; nucleotides outside the gene matches: 16. This CDR3 is CASSIPGRTSLVPEQFF. The CDR3 nucleotides read TGTGCCAGTAGTATTCCGGGCCGGACTAGCCTTGTTCCTGAGCAGTTCTTC.

This rearrangement joins TRBV7-2 to TRBJ2-7, with D possibly TRBD2 on 6 matching bases. This CDR3 spans 15 amino acids. Per germline, CDR1 SGHTA and CDR2 FQGNSA. The V and J ends lost 1 base and 1 base respectively, with 11 bases between them. CDR3 amino acids: CASSLGGLKSYEQYF. The DNA for the CDR3 is TGTGCCAGCAGCTTAGGGGGACTCAAATCCTACGAGCAGTACTTC.

The V and J genes are TRBV7-9 and TRBJ2-2, with 8 bases matching TRBD2. CDR1 and CDR2 (germline): SEHNR, FQNEAQ (reference sequence). J lost 1 base, V lost 3 bases, and 7 bases had no gene match. The CDR3 is 17 amino acids. CDR3 residues: CASSFPIGGVNTGELFF. In DNA form, the CDR3 reads TGTGCCAGCAGCTTCCCCATCGGGGGGGTGAACACCGGGGAGCTGTTTTTT.

The rearrangement uses TRBV7-6 and TRBJ2-1; 14 nucleotides match TRBD2. J gave up 6 bases and V 5 bases, and 12 bases lay outside the gene matches. CDR1 is SGHVS and CDR2 is FNYEAQ in the germline V gene. This CDR3 has 18 residues. DNA of the CDR3: TGTGCCAGCAGCCAGACTAGCGGGAGGGCCGTTGGTCTCAATGAGCAGTTCTTC. Amino acids: CASSQTSGRAVGLNEQFF.

V is TRBV7-8 and J is TRBJ2-3; 13 bases agree with TRBD2. The CDR3 covers 18 residues. Trimming removed 2 bases from V and 0 bases from J; junction bases left unmatched: 5. CDR1 and CDR2 (germline): SGHVS, FQNEAQ. The chain's CDR3 is CASSLTLAGGPSTDTQYF. The CDR3 coding sequence is TGTGCCAGCAGCTTAACACTAGCGGGAGGGCCGAGCACAGATACGCAGTATTTT.

The table lists this clone with a count of one. This chain links TRBV15 with TRBJ2-7; TRBD1 matches at 11 bases. This CDR3 is 12 amino acids long. Germline CDR1 LNHNV, CDR2 YYDKDF (reference sequence). Trimming took 9 bases from V and 5 from J; bases not matched to a gene: 3. The CDR3 here is CATMDRGHEQYF. CDR3 DNA: TGTGCCACAATGGACAGGGGGCACGAGCAGTACTTC. The full variable domain, with the rest looked up from reference TRBV15 and TRBJ2-7, is DAMVIQNPRYQVTQFGKPVTLSCSQTLNHNVMYWYQQKSSQAPKLLFHYYDKDFNNEADTPDNFQSRRPNTSFCFLDIRSPGLGDTAMYLCATMDRGHEQYFGPGTRLTVT.

This clone appeared once. The chain uses TRBV7-3 and TRBJ2-5, with 10 bases identical to TRBD2. The germline V gene has CDR1 SGHTA and CDR2 FQGTGA. This CDR3 has 17 residues. The J segment lost 4 bases and the V segment lost 5 bases, leaving 13 bases of the junction unmatched. The CDR3 DNA is TGTGCCAGCAGCCCAGGGGCGGTAGCGGGAGGTACAGAGACCCAGTACTTC. Its protein is CASSPGAVAGGTETQYF.

The rearrangement links TRBV9 to TRBJ1-2, with TRBD1 matching 7 bases. Unmatched junction bases numbered 4, after V lost 6 bases and J lost 2 bases. Germline V gives CDR1 SGDLS, CDR2 YYNGEE. This CDR3 region has 13 residues. The CDR3 nucleotides are TGTGCCAGCAACCCAGGGGGGAACTATGGCTACACCTTC. Translating gives CASNPGGNYGYTF.

This chain links TRBV5-1 with TRBJ2-3; 7 bases align to TRBD2. The CDR3 runs to 18 residues. Trimming removed 2 bases from V and 3 bases from J; junction bases left unmatched: 15. The germline V gene encodes CDR1 SGHRS and CDR2 YFSETQ. CDR3 residues: CASSFSPWREKRTDTQYF. DNA of the CDR3: TGCGCCAGCAGCTTTTCGCCGTGGCGGGAGAAGAGAACAGATACGCAGTATTTT. Looking up the rest from reference TRBV5-1 and TRBJ2-3 gives the full variable domain: KAGVTQTPRYLIKTRGQQVTLSCSPISGHRSVSWYQQTPGQGLQFLFEYFSETQRNKGNFPGRFSGRQFSNSRSEMNVSTLELGDSALYLCASSFSPWREKRTDTQYFGPGTRLTVL.

This clone was seen a handful of times. The chain employs TRBV14 and TRBJ1-5; D remains ambiguous. The V end lost 1 base, the J end lost 8 bases, and 6 bases lay between the germline ends. CDR1 and CDR2 (germline): SGHDN, FVKESK. This CDR3 has 12 amino acids. As DNA, the CDR3 is TGTGCCAGCAGCCAAGTTGGGAAGCCCCAGCATTTT. Its protein product is CASSQVGKPQHF. The whole variable domain, filled in from reference TRBV14 and TRBJ1-5, reads EAGVTQFPSHSVIEKGQTVTLRCDPISGHDNLYWYRRVMGKEIKFLLHFVKESKQDESGMPNNRFLAERTGGTYSTLKVQPAELEDSGVYFCASSQVGKPQHFGDGTRLSIL.

V gene TRBV5-3 combines with J gene TRBJ2-7, with unresolved D. TRBV5-3 carries the ORF label, with uncertain function. The length of the CDR3 is 11 residues. V was shortened by 1 base and J by 4 bases, with 3 bases between the two germline ends. The CDR3 region has the DNA TGTGCCAGAAGCTTGTCGTACGAGCAGTACTTC. The encoded protein is CARSLSYEQYF.

The rearrangement links TRBV27 to TRBJ2-1; 9 nucleotides align to TRBD1. The CDR3 has 14 residues. V was clipped by 5 bases and J by 8 bases; unmatched bases: 7. From germline, CDR1 is MNHEY and CDR2 SMNVEV (reference sequence). The CDR3 is CASSPRDRVDEQFF. The CDR3 DNA follows: TGTGCCAGCAGTCCCCGGGACAGGGTGGATGAGCAGTTCTTC.

For the CDR3, the DNA is TGTGCCAGTAGTATAGATCTCATTATAACGACTTCCGGGACAGGGGGTGAGGAGCAGTACTTC. It encodes CASSIDLIITTSGTGGEEQYF. The genes are TRBV19 and TRBJ2-7; the match to TRBD1 covers 11 bases. The germline CDR1 and CDR2 sequences are LNHDA and SQIVND (reference sequence). The CDR3 is 21 amino acids. Unmatched junction bases numbered 23, after V lost 0 bases and J lost 7 bases.

V and J are TRBV4-3 and TRBJ2-1; 8 positions match TRBD2. Per the germline V gene, CDR1 is LGHNA and CDR2 is YSLEER. The length of the CDR3 is 17 residues. Losses at the gene ends were 5 bases for V and 0 bases for J; bases not matched to a gene: 9. The CDR3 DNA reads TGCGCCAGCAGCTTCCGACTAGCGCTGAACTCCTACAATGAGCAGTTCTTC. Translation gives CASSFRLALNSYNEQFF.